This T cell receptor (beta chain) stems from a study of human T cells and chemical hapten exposure. Study-level results: TCRs whose frequency exceeded 1 in 1000 remained the same following DPC sensitization.

Regarding time point: healthy volunteer bleed at 6 weeks. Unfractionated whole blood was the source from which total RNA was extracted. MiXCR, run by TCRdb on the RACE reads, gives a single entry per CDR3 protein. This table holds around 80,000 distinct CDR3 sequences, about 8.7% found once. As regards this clonotype: Its target is unknown.

This TCR came from a male donor in good health. Some clones in this sample may be carry-over from other donors' samples. The material sequenced was whole blood.

The CDR3 nucleotides are TGTGCCACAGCGGGAGATGGAGATACGCAGTATTTT. Amino acid sequence: CATAGDGDTQYF. This chain joins TRBV10-3 and TRBJ2-3; the match to TRBD2 covers 8 bases. The CDR3 has 12 amino acids. Germline CDR1 reads ENHRY; CDR2 reads SYGVKD. J lost 5 bases, V lost 10 bases, and 5 bases had no gene match.